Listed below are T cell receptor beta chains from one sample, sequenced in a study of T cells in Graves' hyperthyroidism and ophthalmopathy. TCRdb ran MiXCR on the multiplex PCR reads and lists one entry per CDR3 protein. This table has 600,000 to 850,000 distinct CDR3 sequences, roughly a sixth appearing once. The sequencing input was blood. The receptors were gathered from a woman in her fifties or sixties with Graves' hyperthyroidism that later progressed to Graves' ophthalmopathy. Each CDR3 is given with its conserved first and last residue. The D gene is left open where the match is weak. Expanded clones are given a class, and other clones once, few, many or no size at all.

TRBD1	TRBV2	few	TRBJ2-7	CASSGQGLYEQYF	TGTGCCAGCAGCGGACAGGGGCTCTACGAGCAGTACTTC
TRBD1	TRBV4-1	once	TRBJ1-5	CASSQENHRGSNQPQHF	TGTGCCAGCAGCCAGGAAAACCACAGGGGAAGCAATCAGCCCCAGCATTTT
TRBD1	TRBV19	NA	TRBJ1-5	CASSIRQGALLNQPQHF	TGTGCCAGTAGTATTAGACAGGGGGCCCTCCTCAATCAGCCCCAGCATTTT
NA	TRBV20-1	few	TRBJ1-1	CSARVDTFGEAFF	TGCAGTGCTAGAGTCGACACGTTCGGTGAAGCTTTCTTT
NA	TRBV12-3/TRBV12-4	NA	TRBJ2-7	CASRLRGGYEQYF	TGTGCCAGCAGACTAAGAGGAGGCTACGAGCAGTACTTC
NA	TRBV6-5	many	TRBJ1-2	CASSYFSGDGYTF	TGTGCCAGCAGTTACTTTTCAGGGGATGGCTACACCTTC
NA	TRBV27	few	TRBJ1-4	CASSLETGATPKKLFF	TGTGCCAGCAGTTTAGAGACAGGAGCCACTCCGAAAAAACTGTTTTTT
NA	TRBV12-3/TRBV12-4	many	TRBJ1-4	CASSLLLGDEKLFF	TGTGCCAGCAGTTTACTTTTGGGTGATGAAAAACTGTTTTTT
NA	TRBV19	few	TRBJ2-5	CASSMDYQETQYF	TGTGCCAGTAGTATGGACTACCAAGAGACCCAGTACTTC
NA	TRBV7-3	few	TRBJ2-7	CASSRAGGSSYEQYF	TGTGCCAGCAGCCGTGCAGGGGGGAGCTCCTACGAGCAGTACTTC
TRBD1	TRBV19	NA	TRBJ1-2	CATRDRGSYGYTF	TGTGCCACCAGGGACAGGGGATCCTATGGCTACACCTTC
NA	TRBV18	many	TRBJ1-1	CASSPGRSTRSTEAFF	TGTGCCAGCTCACCCGGACGATCGACTCGGTCCACTGAAGCTTTCTTT
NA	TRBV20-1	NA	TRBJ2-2	CGARSAQNTGELFF	TGCGGTGCTAGGTCTGCTCAGAACACCGGGGAGCTGTTTTTT
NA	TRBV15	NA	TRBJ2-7	CATSRDQGSTSYEQYF	TGTGCCACCAGCAGAGATCAGGGGTCAACCTCCTACGAGCAGTACTTC
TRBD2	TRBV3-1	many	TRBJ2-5	CASSHRGVAGERETQYF	TGTGCCAGCAGCCACCGAGGGGTAGCGGGGGAGCGAGAGACCCAGTACTTC
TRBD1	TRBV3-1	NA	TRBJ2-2	CASSSRTGGARDTGELFF	TGTGCCAGCAGCTCGCGGACAGGGGGCGCAAGGGACACCGGGGAGCTGTTTTTT
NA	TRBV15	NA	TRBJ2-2	CATSRPGDKDTGELFF	TGTGCCACCAGCAGGCCGGGGGATAAGGACACCGGGGAGCTGTTTTTT
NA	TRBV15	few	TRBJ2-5	CATSRGRGRQETQYF	TGTGCCACCAGCAGAGGACGGGGTCGGCAAGAGACCCAGTACTTC
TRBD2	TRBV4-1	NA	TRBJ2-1	CASSQTSGGRNEQFF	TGCGCCAGCAGCCAGACTAGCGGGGGAAGGAATGAGCAGTTCTTC
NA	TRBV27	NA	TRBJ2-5	CASSLIWASRETQYF	TGTGCCAGCAGTTTAATATGGGCTAGCCGCGAGACCCAGTACTTC
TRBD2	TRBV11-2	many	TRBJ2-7	CASSLVVTSGGSEQYF	TGTGCCAGCAGCTTAGTCGTCACTAGCGGGGGGTCCGAGCAGTACTTC
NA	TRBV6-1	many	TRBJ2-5	CASRTPGGTSGVTQYF	TGTGCCAGCAGAACCCCCGGAGGCACTAGTGGGGTGACCCAGTACTTC
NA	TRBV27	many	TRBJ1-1	CASSPQVLNTEAFF	TGTGCCAGCAGTCCTCAGGTTTTGAACACTGAAGCTTTCTTT